These T cell receptor beta chains were read from a single sample in a study of T cell responses to AZD1222 COVID-19 vaccine. Using immunoSEQ multiplex PCR, the repertoire was profiled, and TCRdb retains in-frame clones only, with some absent. The repertoire includes 130,000 or so clones, roughly 90% of them detected once, and over 4% sits in the top ten. The material was peripheral blood, obtained 28 days after the second dose of the MenACWY control vaccine. These receptors were taken from an adult who received the MenACWY meningococcal vaccine as a control. CDR3s include the opening cysteine and the closing phenylalanine or tryptophan.

TRBV24-1	TRBJ2-7	CATSDYRDSEQYF
TRBV9	TRBJ2-1	CASSVKSSGPYNEQFF
TRBV27	TRBJ2-6	CASSPGTSGANVLTF
TRBV9	TRBJ1-5	CASSVGWDSNQPQHF
TRBV4-1	TRBJ1-1	CASSLRDGLNTEAFF
TRBV28	TRBJ1-5	CASIKRDRGTYSNQPQHF
TRBV19	TRBJ2-1	CASSVRTSGRDSYNEQFF
TRBV7-6	TRBJ2-3	CASSLGGDSLLTDTQYF
TRBV24-1	TRBJ2-5	CATGHPSGGETQYF
TRBV30	TRBJ2-5	CAWRRTGGGETQYF
TRBV20-1	TRBJ2-7	CSAENQAGQYF
TRBV25-1	TRBJ2-2	CASSRPGTGELFF
TRBV15	TRBJ1-1	CATSRDLAAYTEAFF